This entry concerns a single T cell receptor beta chain. These data are taken from a study of shared T cell receptors in the human thymus. Clones were read by immunoSEQ multiplex PCR, and TCRdb kept only the in-frame ones, dropping some. The profile shows about 500,000 clones, about four fifths of them singletons. The CDR3 is 17 amino acids. The V segment lost 2 bases and the J segment 7 bases; nucleotides outside the gene matches: 8. Germline values: CDR1 MDHEN, CDR2 SYDVKM. This sample was shared with a second study, whose subject was human thymus T cells. That report adds: Samples came from healthy Finnish infants during open corrective cardiac surgery. Resections from corrective heart surgery provided thymus tissue. Apparent skewing of V and J gene usage characterized both thymic and blood repertoires.

V and J are TRBV28 and TRBJ2-1; TRBD2 agrees at 13 bases. The sequence came from a boy under two years old with a congenital heart defect. Sequencing was performed on thymocytes. The CDR3 spells CASSLKGTSGMTNEQFF. As DNA, the CDR3 is TGTGCCAGCAGTTTAAAAGGGACTAGCGGGATGACAAATGAGCAGTTCTTC.